This TCR beta chain was captured in a study of regulatory T cells in long-lasting Graves disease. Whole-study results and caveats: With persistent disease, TRBV28, TRBJ1-2 and TRBJ2-5 were the favored segments. In persistent patients, shared public clonotypes (approximately 3,000) outnumbered those in new patients (about 1,000).

This clonotype was seen a few times. Its antigen is undetermined. Germline V CDR1 and CDR2: DFQATT, SNEGSKA (reference sequence). Trimming took 5 bases from V and 7 from J, leaving 15 bases between them. The CDR3 consists of 12 residues. Time point meaning: persistent/refractory GD, antithyroid drugs over 5 years with positive TRAb. RNA from PBMCs was the source of the TCR library. Peripheral blood, at about 10 milliliters, went into EDTA tubes. For TCR beta, libraries came from iRepertoire HTBI primers and Arm-PCR of CDR3 regions. MiXCR, applied by TCRdb to the multiplex PCR reads, yields one record per CDR3 protein. The top ten hold less than 9% of the sample, which has roughly 500,000 distinct CDR3 sequences, roughly 21% seen once.

V gene TRBV20-1 combines with J gene TRBJ2-7, with D tentatively TRBD2 (5 bases). The source is a female donor with Graves disease. The source material was peripheral blood mononuclear cells (PBMCs), sampled when the disease was refractory, from a patient treated with antithyroid drugs. The CDR3, as DNA: TGCAGTGCTGGTAGCGAATCGGGAGAGCAGTACTTC. Amino acids: CSAGSESGEQYF.